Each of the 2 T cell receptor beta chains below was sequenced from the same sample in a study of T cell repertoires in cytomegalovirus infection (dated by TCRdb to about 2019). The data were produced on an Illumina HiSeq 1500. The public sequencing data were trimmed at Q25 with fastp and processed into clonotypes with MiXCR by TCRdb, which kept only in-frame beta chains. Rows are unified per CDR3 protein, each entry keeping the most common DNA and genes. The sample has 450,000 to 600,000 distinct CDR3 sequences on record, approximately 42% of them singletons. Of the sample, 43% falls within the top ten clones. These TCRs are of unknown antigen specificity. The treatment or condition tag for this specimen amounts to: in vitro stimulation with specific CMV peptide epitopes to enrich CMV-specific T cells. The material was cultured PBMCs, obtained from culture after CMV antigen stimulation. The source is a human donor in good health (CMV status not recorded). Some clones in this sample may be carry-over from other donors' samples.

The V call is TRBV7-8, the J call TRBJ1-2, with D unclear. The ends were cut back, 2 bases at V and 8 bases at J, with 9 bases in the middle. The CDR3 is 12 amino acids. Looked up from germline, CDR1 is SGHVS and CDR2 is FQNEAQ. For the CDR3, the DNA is TGTGCCAGCAGCTTATTGAGGTTCGGCTACACCTTC. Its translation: CASSLLRFGYTF. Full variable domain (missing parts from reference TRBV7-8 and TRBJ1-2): GAGVSQSPRYKVAKRGQDVALRCDPISGHVSLFWYQQALGQGPEFLTYFQNEAQLDKSGLPSDRFFAERPEGSVSTLKIQRTQQEDSAVYLCASSLLRFGYTFGSGTRLTVV.

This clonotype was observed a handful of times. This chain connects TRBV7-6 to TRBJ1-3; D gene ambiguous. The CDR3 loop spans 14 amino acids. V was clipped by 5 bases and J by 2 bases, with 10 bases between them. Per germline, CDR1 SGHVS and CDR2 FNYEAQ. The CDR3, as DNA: TGTGCCAGCAGCCTAGGGATGGCTGGAAACACCATATATTTT. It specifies CASSLGMAGNTIYF.